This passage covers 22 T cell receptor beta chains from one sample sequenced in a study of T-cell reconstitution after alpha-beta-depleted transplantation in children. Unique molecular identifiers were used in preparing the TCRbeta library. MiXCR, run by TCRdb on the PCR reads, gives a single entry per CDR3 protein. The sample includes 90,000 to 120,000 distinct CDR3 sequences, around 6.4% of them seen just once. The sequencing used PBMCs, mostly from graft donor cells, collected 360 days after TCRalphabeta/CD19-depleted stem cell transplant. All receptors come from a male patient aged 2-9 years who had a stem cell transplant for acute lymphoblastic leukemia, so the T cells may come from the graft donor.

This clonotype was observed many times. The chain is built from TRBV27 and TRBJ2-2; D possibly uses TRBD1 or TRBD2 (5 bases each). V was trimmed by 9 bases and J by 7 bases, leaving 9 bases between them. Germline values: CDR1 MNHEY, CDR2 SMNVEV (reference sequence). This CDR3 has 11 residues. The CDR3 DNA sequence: TGTGCCAGTTCGAGGGGCGGGGAGCTGTTTTTT. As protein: CASSRGGELFF.

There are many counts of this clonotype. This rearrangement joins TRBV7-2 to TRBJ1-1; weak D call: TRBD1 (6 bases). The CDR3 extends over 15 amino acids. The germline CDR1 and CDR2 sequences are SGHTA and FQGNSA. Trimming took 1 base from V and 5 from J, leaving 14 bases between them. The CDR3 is CASSLGGRGGTEAFF. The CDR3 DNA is TGTGCCAGCAGCTTAGGGGGCAGGGGAGGGACTGAAGCTTTCTTT.

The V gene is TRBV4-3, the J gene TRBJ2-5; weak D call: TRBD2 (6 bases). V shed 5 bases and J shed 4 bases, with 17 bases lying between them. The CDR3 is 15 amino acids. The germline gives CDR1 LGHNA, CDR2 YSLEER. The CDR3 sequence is CASSLRLESRETQYF. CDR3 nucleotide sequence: TGCGCCAGCAGCTTACGACTAGAGTCGAGAGAGACCCAGTACTTC.

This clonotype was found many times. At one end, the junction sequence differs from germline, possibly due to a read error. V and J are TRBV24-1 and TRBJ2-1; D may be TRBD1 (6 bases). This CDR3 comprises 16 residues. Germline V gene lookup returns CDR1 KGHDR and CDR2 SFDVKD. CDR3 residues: CATSDTTGSSFNEQFF. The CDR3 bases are TGTGCCACCAGTGATACTACAGGGTCGTCCTTCAATGAGCAGTTCTTC.

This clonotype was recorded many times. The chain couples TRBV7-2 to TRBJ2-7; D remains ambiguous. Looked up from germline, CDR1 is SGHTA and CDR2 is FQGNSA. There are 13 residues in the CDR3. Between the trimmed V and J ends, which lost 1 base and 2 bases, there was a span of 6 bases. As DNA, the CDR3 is TGTGCCAGCAGCTTAGGTGGTCCCTACGAGCAGTACTTC. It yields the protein CASSLGGPYEQYF.

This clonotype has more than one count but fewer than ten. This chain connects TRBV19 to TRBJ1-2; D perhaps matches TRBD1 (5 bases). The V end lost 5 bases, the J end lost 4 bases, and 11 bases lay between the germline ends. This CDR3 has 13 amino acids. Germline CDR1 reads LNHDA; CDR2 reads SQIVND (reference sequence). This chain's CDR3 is CASSHGTTYGYTF. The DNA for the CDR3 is TGTGCCAGTAGTCACGGGACCACCTATGGCTACACCTTC.

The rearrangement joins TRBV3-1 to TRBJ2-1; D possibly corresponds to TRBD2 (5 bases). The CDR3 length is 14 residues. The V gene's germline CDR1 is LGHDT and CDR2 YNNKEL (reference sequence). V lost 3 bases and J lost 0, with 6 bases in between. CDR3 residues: CASSQRVSYNEQFF. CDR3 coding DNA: TGTGCCAGCAGCCAGCGGGTCTCCTACAATGAGCAGTTCTTC.

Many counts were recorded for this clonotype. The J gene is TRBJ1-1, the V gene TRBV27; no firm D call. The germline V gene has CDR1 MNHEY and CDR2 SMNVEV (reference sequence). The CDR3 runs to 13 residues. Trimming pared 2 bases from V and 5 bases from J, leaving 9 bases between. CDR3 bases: TGTGCCAGCAGTTTAGCCCGCAGGACTGAAGCTTTCTTT. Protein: CASSLARRTEAFF.

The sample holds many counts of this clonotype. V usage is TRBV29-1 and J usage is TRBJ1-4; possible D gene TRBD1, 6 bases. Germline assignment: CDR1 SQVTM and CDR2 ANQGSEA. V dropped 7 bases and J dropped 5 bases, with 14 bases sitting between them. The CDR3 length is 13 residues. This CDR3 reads CSARQALNEKLFF. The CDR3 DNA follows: TGCAGCGCACGACAGGCTTTAAATGAAAAACTGTTTTTT.

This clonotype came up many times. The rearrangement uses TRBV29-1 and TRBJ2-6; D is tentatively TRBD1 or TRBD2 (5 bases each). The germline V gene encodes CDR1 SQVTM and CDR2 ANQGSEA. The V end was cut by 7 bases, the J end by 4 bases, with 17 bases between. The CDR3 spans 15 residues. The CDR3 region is CSASVWGSGANVLTF. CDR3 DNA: TGCAGCGCCTCTGTCTGGGGGAGCGGGGCCAACGTCCTGACTTTC.

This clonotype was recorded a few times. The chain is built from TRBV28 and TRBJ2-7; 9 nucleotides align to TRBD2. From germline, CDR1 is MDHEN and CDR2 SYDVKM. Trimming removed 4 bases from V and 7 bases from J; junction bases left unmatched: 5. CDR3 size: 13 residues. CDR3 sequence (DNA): TGTGCCAGCAGTTCGGGACTAGCAGGGGAGCAGTACTTC. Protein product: CASSSGLAGEQYF.

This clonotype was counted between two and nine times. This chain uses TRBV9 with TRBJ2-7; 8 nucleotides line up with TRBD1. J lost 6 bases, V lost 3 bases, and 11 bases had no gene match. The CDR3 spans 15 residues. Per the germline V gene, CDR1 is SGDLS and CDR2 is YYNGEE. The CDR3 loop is CASSDRQGTLAEQYF. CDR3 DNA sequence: TGTGCCAGCAGCGATAGACAGGGGACCCTAGCCGAGCAGTACTTC. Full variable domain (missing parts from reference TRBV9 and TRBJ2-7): DSGVTQTPKHLITATGQRVTLRCSPRSGDLSVYWYQQSLDQGLQFLIQYYNGEERAKGNILERFSAQQFPDLHSELNLSSLELGDSALYFCASSDRQGTLAEQYFGPGTRLTVT.

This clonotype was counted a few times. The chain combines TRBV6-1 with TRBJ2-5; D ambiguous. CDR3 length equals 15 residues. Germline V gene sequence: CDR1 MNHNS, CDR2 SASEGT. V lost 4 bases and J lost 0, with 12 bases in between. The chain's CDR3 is CASSVGSPYQETQYF. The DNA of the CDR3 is TGTGCCAGCAGTGTCGGCTCACCATACCAAGAGACCCAGTACTTC.

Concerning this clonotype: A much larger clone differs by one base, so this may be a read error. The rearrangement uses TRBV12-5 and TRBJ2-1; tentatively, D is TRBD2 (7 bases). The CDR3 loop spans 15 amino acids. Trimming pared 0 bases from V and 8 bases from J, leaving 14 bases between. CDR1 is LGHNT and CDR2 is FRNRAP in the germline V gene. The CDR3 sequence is CASGLVRRGGYEQFF. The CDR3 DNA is TGTGCTAGTGGTTTGGTACGGCGCGGGGGCTATGAGCAGTTCTTC.

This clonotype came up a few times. CDR3 loop: CASSRPPGRSENTQYF. The CDR3 bases are TGCGCCAGCAGTCGGCCACCGGGACGGTCCGAGAATACGCAGTATTTT. The chain is built from TRBV23-1 and TRBJ2-3; TRBD1 or TRBD2 may be the D gene (5 bases each). TRBV23-1 is an ORF, and what it does is uncertain. This CDR3 region has 16 residues. Trimming pared 4 bases from V and 7 bases from J, leaving 21 bases between.

For the CDR3, the DNA is TGTGCCAGCAGTAAGACAGCAAACAATGAGCAGTTCTTC. This translates into CASSKTANNEQFF. The V call is TRBV7-9, the J call TRBJ2-1, with D possibly TRBD1 on 5 matching bases. Germline V gives CDR1 SEHNR, CDR2 FQNEAQ (reference sequence). Trimming left V 6 bases short and J 5 bases short, with 11 bases between. This CDR3 comprises 13 residues.

Here the CDR3 reads CSARRGGSYEQYF. The CDR3 DNA reads TGCAGTGCTAGAAGAGGCGGGAGTTACGAGCAGTACTTC. This chain joins TRBV20-1 and TRBJ2-7; 7 positions match TRBD2. The CDR3 consists of 13 residues. Germline V gene data show CDR1 as DFQATT and CDR2 as SNEGSKA (reference sequence). Germline trimming cut 2 bases from V and 4 bases from J; bases unmatched to any gene: 5.

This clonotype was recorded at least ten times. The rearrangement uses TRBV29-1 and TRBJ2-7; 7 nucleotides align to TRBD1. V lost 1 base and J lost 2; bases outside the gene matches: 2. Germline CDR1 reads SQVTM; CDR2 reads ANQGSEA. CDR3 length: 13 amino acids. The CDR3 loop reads CSVEGDSTYEQYF. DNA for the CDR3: TGCAGCGTTGAAGGGGACAGCACCTACGAGCAGTACTTC.

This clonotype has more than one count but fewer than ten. In nucleotides, the CDR3 is TGTGCCAGCAGCCCTCCGAGGTACACAGATACGCAGTATTTT. Its protein is CASSPPRYTDTQYF. J is TRBJ2-3 and V is TRBV11-2; the D is unclear. Between the trimmed V and J ends, which lost 5 bases and 2 bases, there was a span of 11 bases. The CDR3 spans 14 residues. Germline CDR1 SGHAT, CDR2 FQNNGV.

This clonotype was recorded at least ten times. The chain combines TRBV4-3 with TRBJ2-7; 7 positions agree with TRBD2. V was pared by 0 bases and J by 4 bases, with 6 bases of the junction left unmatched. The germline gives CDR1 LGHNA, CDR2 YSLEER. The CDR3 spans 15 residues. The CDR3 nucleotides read TGCGCCAGCAGCCAAGAGGGCATCGGGGGGTACGAGCAGTACTTC. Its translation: CASSQEGIGGYEQYF.

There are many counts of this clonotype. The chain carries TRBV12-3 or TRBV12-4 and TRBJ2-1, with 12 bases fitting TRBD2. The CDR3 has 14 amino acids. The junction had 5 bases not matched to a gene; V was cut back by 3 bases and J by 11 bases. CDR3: CASSFSRTSGKQFF. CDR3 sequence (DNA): TGTGCCAGCAGTTTCTCGCGGACTAGCGGGAAGCAGTTCTTC.

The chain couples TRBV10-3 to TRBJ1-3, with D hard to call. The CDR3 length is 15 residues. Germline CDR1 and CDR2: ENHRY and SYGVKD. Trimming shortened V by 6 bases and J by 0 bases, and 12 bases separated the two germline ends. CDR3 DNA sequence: TGTGCCATCAGGGTGCGAGGGCTCTCTGGAAACACCATATATTTT. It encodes CAIRVRGLSGNTIYF.